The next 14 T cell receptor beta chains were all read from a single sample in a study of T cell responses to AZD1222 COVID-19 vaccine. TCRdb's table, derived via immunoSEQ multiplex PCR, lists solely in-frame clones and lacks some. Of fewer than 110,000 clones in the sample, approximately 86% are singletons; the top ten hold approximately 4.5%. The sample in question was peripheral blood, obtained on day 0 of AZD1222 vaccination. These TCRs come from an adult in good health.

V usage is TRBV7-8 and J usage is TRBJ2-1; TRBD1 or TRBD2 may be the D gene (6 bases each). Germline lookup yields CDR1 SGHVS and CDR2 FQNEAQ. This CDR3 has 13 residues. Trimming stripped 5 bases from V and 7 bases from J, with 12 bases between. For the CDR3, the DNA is TGTGCCAGCAGCGCATGGGGGGCGAATGAGCAGTTCTTC. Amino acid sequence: CASSAWGANEQFF.

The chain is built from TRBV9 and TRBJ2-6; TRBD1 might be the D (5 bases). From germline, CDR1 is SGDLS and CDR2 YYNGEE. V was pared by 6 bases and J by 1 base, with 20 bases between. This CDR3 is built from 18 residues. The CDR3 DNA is TGTGCCAGCACTGAATCGCCAGGGCGATCTTCTGGGGCCAACGTCCTGACTTTC. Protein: CASTESPGRSSGANVLTF.

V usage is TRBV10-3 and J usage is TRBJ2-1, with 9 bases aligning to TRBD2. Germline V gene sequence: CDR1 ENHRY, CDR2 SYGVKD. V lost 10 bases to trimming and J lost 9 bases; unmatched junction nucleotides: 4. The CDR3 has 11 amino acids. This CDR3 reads CASAGGSEQFF. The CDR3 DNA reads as TGTGCCAGCGCGGGGGGGTCTGAGCAGTTCTTC.

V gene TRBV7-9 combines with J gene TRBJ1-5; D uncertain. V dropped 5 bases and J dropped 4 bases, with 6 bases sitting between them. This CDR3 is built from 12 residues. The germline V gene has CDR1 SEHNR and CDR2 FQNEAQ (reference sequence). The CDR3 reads CASSQRNQPQHF. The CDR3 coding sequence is TGTGCCAGCAGCCAAAGAAATCAGCCCCAGCATTTT.

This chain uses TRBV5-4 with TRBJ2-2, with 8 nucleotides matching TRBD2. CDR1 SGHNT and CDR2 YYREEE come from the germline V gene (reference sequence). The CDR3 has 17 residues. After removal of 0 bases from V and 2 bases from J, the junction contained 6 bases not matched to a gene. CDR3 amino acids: CASSLAGGVFNTGELFF. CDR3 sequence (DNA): TGTGCCAGCAGCTTGGCCGGGGGGGTTTTTAACACCGGGGAGCTGTTTTTT.

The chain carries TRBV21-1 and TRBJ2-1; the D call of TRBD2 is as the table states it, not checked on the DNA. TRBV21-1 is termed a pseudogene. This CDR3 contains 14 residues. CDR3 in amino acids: CASSKARLANEQFF. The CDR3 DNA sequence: TGTGCCAGCAGCAAAGCGCGCCTAGCCAATGAGCAGTTCTTC.

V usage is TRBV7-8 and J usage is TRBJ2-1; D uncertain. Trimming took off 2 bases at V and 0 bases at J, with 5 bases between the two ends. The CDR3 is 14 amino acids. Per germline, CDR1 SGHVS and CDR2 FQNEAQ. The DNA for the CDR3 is TGTGCCAGCAGCTTACGATCCTCCTACAATGAGCAGTTCTTC. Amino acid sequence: CASSLRSSYNEQFF.

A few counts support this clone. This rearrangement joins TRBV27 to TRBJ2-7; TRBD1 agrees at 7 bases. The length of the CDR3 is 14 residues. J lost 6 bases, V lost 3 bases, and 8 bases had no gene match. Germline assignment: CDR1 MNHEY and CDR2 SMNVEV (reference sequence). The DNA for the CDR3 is TGTGCCAGCAGTTTGGTGTCAAGGGGGCGCGAGCAGTACTTC. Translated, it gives CASSLVSRGREQYF.

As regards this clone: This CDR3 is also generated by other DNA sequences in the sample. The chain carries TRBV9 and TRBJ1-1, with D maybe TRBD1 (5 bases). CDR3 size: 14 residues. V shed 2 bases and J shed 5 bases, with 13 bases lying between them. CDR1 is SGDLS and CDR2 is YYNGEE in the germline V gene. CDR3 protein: CASSVGTGGTEAFF. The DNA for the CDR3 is TGTGCCAGCAGCGTTGGGACCGGAGGGACTGAAGCTTTCTTT.

This chain's CDR3 is CASSHGVRGEQYF. For the CDR3, the DNA is TGCGCCAGCAGCCACGGCGTGAGGGGCGAGCAGTACTTC. The chain has TRBV4-3 and TRBJ2-5; TRBD1 or TRBD2 may be the D gene (5 bases each). The J call may be in error: the DNA end matches TRBJ2-7 better. CDR3 length: 13 amino acids. Germline values: CDR1 LGHNA, CDR2 YSLEER.

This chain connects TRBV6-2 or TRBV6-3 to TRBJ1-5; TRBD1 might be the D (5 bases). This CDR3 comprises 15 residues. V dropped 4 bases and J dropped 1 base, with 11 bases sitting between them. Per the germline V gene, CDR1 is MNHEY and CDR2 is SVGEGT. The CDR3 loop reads CASSWGFRSNQPQHF. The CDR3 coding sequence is TGTGCCAGCAGTTGGGGCTTTCGAAGCAATCAGCCCCAGCATTTT.

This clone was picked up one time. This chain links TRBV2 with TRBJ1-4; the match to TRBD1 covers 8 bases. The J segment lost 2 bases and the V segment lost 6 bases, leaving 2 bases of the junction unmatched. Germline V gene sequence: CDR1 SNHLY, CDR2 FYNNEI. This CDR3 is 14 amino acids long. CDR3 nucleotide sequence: TGTGCCAGCAGCCGACAGGGGACTAATGAAAAACTGTTTTTT. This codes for CASSRQGTNEKLFF.

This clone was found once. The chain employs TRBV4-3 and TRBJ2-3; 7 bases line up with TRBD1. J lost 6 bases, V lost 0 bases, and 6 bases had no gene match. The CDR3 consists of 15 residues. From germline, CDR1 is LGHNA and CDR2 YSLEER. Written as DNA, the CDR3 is TGCGCCAGCAGCCAAGAGGCGAGGGGGCCCGATACGCAGTATTTT. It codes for CASSQEARGPDTQYF.

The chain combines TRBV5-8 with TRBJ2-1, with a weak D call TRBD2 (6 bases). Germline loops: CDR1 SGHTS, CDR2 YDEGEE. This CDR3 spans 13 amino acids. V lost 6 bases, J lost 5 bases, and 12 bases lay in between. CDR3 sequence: CASIAGFNNEQFF. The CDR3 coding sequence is TGTGCCAGCATCGCGGGGTTCAACAATGAGCAGTTCTTC.